The T cell receptor (beta chain) under discussion was sequenced for a study of blood T cell repertoires in COVID-19. The overall study: Italy, Spain and the United States were the sources of the convalescent and acute COVID-19 samples.

As originally analysed: The assay estimated nucleated cells by amplifying reference gene primers. Profiling relied on immunoSEQ multiplex PCR, and the TCRdb table lists in-frame clones only, not all of them. That table gives V, J and clone size, and the DNA gave D and trimming. Here the sample spans 400,000 or so clones, around 90% being singletons. Between the trimmed V and J ends, which lost 3 bases and 0 bases, there was a span of 11 bases. Germline-derived CDR1 and CDR2 are SGHAT and FQNNGV. CDR3 length: 15 amino acids. This receptor was obtained from a woman in her thirties or forties with acute COVID-19. The sequenced sample was PBMCs or T cells enriched from blood (not recorded which). The chain joins TRBV11-2 to TRBJ1-1, with D possibly being TRBD1 (6 bases). The CDR3 bases are TGTGCCAGCAGCTTGCCCGGGACACTGAACACTGAAGCTTTCTTT. Translating gives CASSLPGTLNTEAFF.